A selection of T cell receptor beta chains follows, all from one sample in a study of PD-1 blockade in classical Hodgkin lymphoma. Using immunoSEQ multiplex PCR, the repertoire was profiled, and TCRdb retains in-frame clones only, with some absent. The table shows roughly 50,000 clones, with around 86% occurring only once. The material was peripheral blood mononuclear cells (PBMCs), obtained before the fourth cycle of nivolumab. The source of these receptors is a human donor with classical Hodgkin lymphoma. The CDR3 runs from the conserved cysteine through the conserved F or W. Fields, in order: J gene, clone size, V gene, D gene, CDR3 protein, CDR3 DNA. The D gene is left open where the match is weak. Size tells how often a clone was seen (once, few, many) or the class of an expanded clone, and some rows leave it out.

J gene: TRBJ2-2
clone size: -
V gene: TRBV19
D gene: -
CDR3 protein: CASSPRIGELFF
CDR3 DNA: TGTGCCAGTAGTCCCCGGATCGGGGAGCTGTTTTTT

J gene: TRBJ1-6
clone size: -
V gene: TRBV6-5
D gene: -
CDR3 protein: CASSYSKSKGNSPLHF
CDR3 DNA: TGTGCCAGCAGTTACTCGAAATCAAAAGGGAATTCACCCCTCCACTTT

J gene: TRBJ2-7
clone size: -
V gene: TRBV7-2
D gene: -
CDR3 protein: CASRLGYEQYF
CDR3 DNA: TGTGCCAGCAGGTTAGGGTACGAGCAGTACTTC

J gene: TRBJ1-6
clone size: -
V gene: TRBV6-1
D gene: -
CDR3 protein: CASSGFERSPLHF
CDR3 DNA: TGTGCCAGCTCGGGTTTCGAGCGTTCACCCCTCCACTTT

J gene: TRBJ2-4
clone size: -
V gene: TRBV2
D gene: -
CDR3 protein: CASSEPGEAKNIQYF
CDR3 DNA: TGTGCCAGCAGTGAGCCGGGGGAGGCCAAAAACATTCAGTACTTC

J gene: TRBJ1-4
clone size: -
V gene: TRBV4-3
D gene: TRBD1
CDR3 protein: CASSQDRDRWNEKLFF
CDR3 DNA: TGCGCCAGCAGCCAAGATAGGGACAGGTGGAATGAAAAACTGTTTTTT

J gene: TRBJ2-1
clone size: once
V gene: TRBV7-9
D gene: -
CDR3 protein: CASSSPLGAGSYNEQFF
CDR3 DNA: TGTGCCAGCAGCTCTCCCTTAGGGGCGGGGTCCTACAATGAGCAGTTCTTC

J gene: TRBJ2-5
clone size: -
V gene: TRBV15
D gene: TRBD2
CDR3 protein: CATSPSGMGETQYF
CDR3 DNA: TGTGCCACCAGCCCTAGCGGGATGGGCGAGACCCAGTACTTC

J gene: TRBJ2-3
clone size: -
V gene: TRBV28
D gene: -
CDR3 protein: CASSRESRTDTQYF
CDR3 DNA: TGTGCCAGCAGTCGAGAGAGTCGCACAGATACGCAGTATTTT

J gene: TRBJ2-3
clone size: -
V gene: TRBV5-1
D gene: -
CDR3 protein: CASSLGATPTDTQYF
CDR3 DNA: TGCGCCAGCAGCTTGGGAGCGACACCCACAGATACGCAGTATTTT

J gene: TRBJ2-1
clone size: -
V gene: TRBV19
D gene: TRBD1
CDR3 protein: CASSIRRQGNMNEQFF
CDR3 DNA: TGTGCCAGTAGTATCAGGAGACAGGGAAATATGAATGAGCAGTTCTTC

J gene: TRBJ1-2
clone size: -
V gene: TRBV6-1
D gene: -
CDR3 protein: CASSERPSYGYTF
CDR3 DNA: TGTGCCAGCAGTGAAAGGCCGTCCTATGGCTACACCTTC

J gene: TRBJ1-6
clone size: -
V gene: TRBV27
D gene: -
CDR3 protein: CASSLQPMSSYNSPLHF
CDR3 DNA: TGTGCCAGCAGTTTACAACCTATGAGCTCCTATAATTCACCCCTCCACTTT

J gene: TRBJ2-7
clone size: -
V gene: TRBV6-6
D gene: TRBD1
CDR3 protein: CASNPGTGNGEQYF
CDR3 DNA: TGTGCCAGCAATCCCGGGACAGGGAACGGCGAGCAGTACTTC

J gene: TRBJ2-2
clone size: -
V gene: TRBV7-2
D gene: -
CDR3 protein: CASSLTLWNTGELFF
CDR3 DNA: TGTGCCAGCAGCCTGACTTTGTGGAACACCGGGGAGCTGTTTTTT

J gene: TRBJ1-5
clone size: -
V gene: TRBV19
D gene: -
CDR3 protein: CASTGGGLSNQPQHF
CDR3 DNA: TGTGCCAGTACTGGAGGGGGATTGAGCAATCAGCCCCAGCATTTT

J gene: TRBJ2-1
clone size: -
V gene: TRBV29-1
D gene: -
CDR3 protein: CSVKDVVSYNEQFF
CDR3 DNA: TGCAGCGTTAAGGACGTGGTCTCCTACAATGAGCAGTTCTTC

J gene: TRBJ2-3
clone size: -
V gene: TRBV5-1
D gene: TRBD2
CDR3 protein: CASSPGTSGGKTDTQYF
CDR3 DNA: TGCGCCAGCAGCCCGGGGACTAGCGGGGGGAAGACAGATACGCAGTATTTT

J gene: TRBJ2-2
clone size: -
V gene: TRBV10-3
D gene: -
CDR3 protein: CAIRGLANTGELFF
CDR3 DNA: TGTGCCATCCGGGGCCTAGCGAACACCGGGGAGCTGTTTTTT

J gene: TRBJ2-1
clone size: few
V gene: TRBV9
D gene: -
CDR3 protein: CASSVTGNNEQFF
CDR3 DNA: TGTGCCAGCAGCGTTACAGGGAACAATGAGCAGTTCTTC

J gene: TRBJ1-4
clone size: -
V gene: TRBV6-1
D gene: TRBD1
CDR3 protein: CASSQGAATNEKLFF
CDR3 DNA: TGTGCCAGCAGTCAGGGGGCTGCAACTAATGAAAAACTGTTTTTT

J gene: TRBJ1-2
clone size: few
V gene: TRBV7-9
D gene: TRBD1
CDR3 protein: CASSPEEGAREGYTF
CDR3 DNA: TGTGCCAGCAGCCCAGAGGAGGGGGCAAGGGAGGGCTACACCTTC

J gene: TRBJ1-4
clone size: -
V gene: TRBV5-1
D gene: TRBD1
CDR3 protein: CASSLSTGGDAKLFF
CDR3 DNA: TGCGCCAGCAGCTTATCGACAGGGGGCGATGCAAAACTGTTTTTT

J gene: TRBJ2-7
clone size: -
V gene: TRBV4-3
D gene: TRBD1
CDR3 protein: CASSQDTGTGSHEQYF
CDR3 DNA: TGCGCCAGCAGCCAAGACACCGGGACAGGGAGCCACGAGCAGTACTTC

J gene: TRBJ1-1
clone size: once
V gene: TRBV11-3
D gene: -
CDR3 protein: CASSLDGNTEAFF
CDR3 DNA: TGTGCCAGCAGCTTAGACGGGAACACTGAAGCTTTCTTT

J gene: TRBJ2-5
clone size: -
V gene: TRBV27
D gene: TRBD2
CDR3 protein: CASSPVAGVYRETQYF
CDR3 DNA: TGTGCCAGCAGTCCGGTAGCGGGAGTGTACCGGGAGACCCAGTACTTC

J gene: TRBJ1-1
clone size: once
V gene: TRBV5-1
D gene: TRBD1
CDR3 protein: CASSSGQGGTEAFF
CDR3 DNA: TGCGCCAGCAGCTCGGGACAGGGAGGAACTGAAGCTTTCTTT

J gene: TRBJ2-2
clone size: -
V gene: TRBV27
D gene: -
CDR3 protein: CASSLSPGVNTGELFF
CDR3 DNA: TGTGCCAGCAGTTTATCGCCAGGCGTGAACACCGGGGAGCTGTTTTTT

J gene: TRBJ2-7
clone size: once
V gene: TRBV9
D gene: TRBD1
CDR3 protein: CASSQGQAVNYEQYF
CDR3 DNA: TGTGCCAGCAGTCAGGGACAGGCCGTAAATTACGAGCAGTACTTC

J gene: TRBJ2-1
clone size: -
V gene: TRBV5-4
D gene: -
CDR3 protein: CASSFPSRDNEQFF
CDR3 DNA: TGTGCCAGCAGCTTCCCCAGCCGAGACAATGAGCAGTTCTTC

J gene: TRBJ2-1
clone size: -
V gene: TRBV7-2
D gene: -
CDR3 protein: CASSGVVTGSSYNEQFF
CDR3 DNA: TGTGCCAGCAGCGGAGTGGTCACGGGAAGTTCCTACAATGAGCAGTTCTTC

J gene: TRBJ2-3
clone size: -
V gene: TRBV4-2
D gene: -
CDR3 protein: CASSQDPQKPGPSTDTQYF
CDR3 DNA: TGTGCCAGCAGCCAAGATCCCCAGAAACCGGGACCCAGCACAGATACGCAGTATTTT

J gene: TRBJ2-3
clone size: -
V gene: TRBV14
D gene: TRBD2
CDR3 protein: CASSPPGRAGTDTQYF
CDR3 DNA: TGTGCCAGCAGCCCACCCGGGAGGGCGGGCACAGATACGCAGTATTTT

J gene: TRBJ1-3
clone size: once
V gene: TRBV19
D gene: -
CDR3 protein: CASSRQFSGNTIYF
CDR3 DNA: TGTGCCAGTAGTCGACAGTTCTCTGGAAACACCATATATTTT

J gene: TRBJ2-3
clone size: -
V gene: TRBV13
D gene: TRBD1
CDR3 protein: CASSLGMGTGLKTDTQYF
CDR3 DNA: TGTGCCAGCAGCTTAGGCATGGGGACAGGTCTGAAAACAGATACGCAGTATTTT

J gene: TRBJ1-3
clone size: -
V gene: TRBV28
D gene: TRBD1
CDR3 protein: CASRPGQGAYTIYF
CDR3 DNA: TGTGCCAGCAGGCCAGGACAGGGGGCATACACCATATATTTT

J gene: TRBJ1-2
clone size: -
V gene: TRBV28
D gene: -
CDR3 protein: CASSLRGVYGYTF
CDR3 DNA: TGTGCCAGCAGTTTAAGGGGGGTCTATGGCTACACCTTC

J gene: TRBJ2-3
clone size: -
V gene: TRBV7-2
D gene: -
CDR3 protein: CASSSSSDTQYF
CDR3 DNA: TGTGCCAGCAGCTCAAGCTCGGATACGCAGTATTTT

J gene: TRBJ2-7
clone size: -
V gene: TRBV27
D gene: TRBD1
CDR3 protein: CASSSRTGGALRYEQYF
CDR3 DNA: TGTGCCAGCAGTTCTCGGACAGGGGGCGCCTTACGCTACGAGCAGTACTTC

J gene: TRBJ2-7
clone size: few
V gene: TRBV29-1
D gene: TRBD2
CDR3 protein: CSVTQGGSYEQYF
CDR3 DNA: TGCAGCGTCACCCAGGGAGGGTCCTACGAGCAGTACTTC

J gene: TRBJ2-5
clone size: -
V gene: TRBV19
D gene: -
CDR3 protein: CASSIGNGETQYF
CDR3 DNA: TGTGCCAGTAGTATAGGTAATGGAGAGACCCAGTACTTC

J gene: TRBJ1-2
clone size: -
V gene: TRBV29-1
D gene: -
CDR3 protein: CSVERTNGYGYTF
CDR3 DNA: TGCAGCGTTGAGCGGACGAACGGGTATGGCTACACCTTC

J gene: TRBJ2-3
clone size: few
V gene: TRBV6-7
D gene: -
CDR3 protein: CASTGRTSPYTQYF
CDR3 DNA: TGTGCCAGCACGGGTCGCACCTCCCCGTATACGCAGTATTTT

J gene: TRBJ2-5
clone size: -
V gene: TRBV5-1
D gene: -
CDR3 protein: CASSLGGNGGETQYF
CDR3 DNA: TGCGCCAGCAGCTTGGGGGGGAATGGAGGAGAGACCCAGTACTTC

J gene: TRBJ2-7
clone size: -
V gene: TRBV4-2
D gene: -
CDR3 protein: CASSQEAGGLSSYEQYF
CDR3 DNA: TGTGCCAGCAGCCAAGAGGCTGGGGGCCTAAGCTCCTACGAGCAGTACTTC

J gene: TRBJ1-1
clone size: -
V gene: TRBV28
D gene: -
CDR3 protein: CASRLLNTEAFF
CDR3 DNA: TGTGCCAGCAGGCTATTGAACACTGAAGCTTTCTTT

J gene: TRBJ1-1
clone size: -
V gene: TRBV7-9
D gene: -
CDR3 protein: CASSLRRDEAFF
CDR3 DNA: TGTGCCAGCAGCTTACGGAGGGATGAAGCTTTCTTT

J gene: TRBJ2-5
clone size: -
V gene: TRBV5-1
D gene: TRBD2
CDR3 protein: CASSLGPSGGKETQYF
CDR3 DNA: TGCGCCAGCAGCTTGGGGCCTAGCGGGGGGAAAGAGACCCAGTACTTC